This entry lists 30 T cell receptor beta chains sequenced from one sample in a study of T cells after yellow fever vaccination. TCRdb reprocessed the 5' RACE reads via MiXCR and lists one record per CDR3 protein. In the table there are 300,000 to 450,000 distinct CDR3 sequences, roughly 7.5% of which are singletons. Sequencing used PBMCs, obtained around 45 days after the first yellow fever vaccination. The receptors originated from a man younger than 30 who received the YFV17D yellow fever vaccine.

This clonotype was recorded at least ten times. This sequence joins TRBV10-3 and TRBJ2-5; 7 positions match TRBD2. V lost 8 bases, J lost 0 bases, and 9 bases stayed unmatched. CDR1 and CDR2 (germline): ENHRY, SYGVKD. The CDR3 consists of 15 residues. CDR3 DNA sequence: TGTGCCATCCGGTCGGGAGGCGGGGACCAAGAGACCCAGTACTTC. Its translation is CAIRSGGGDQETQYF.

This clonotype was counted many times. The chain combines TRBV5-6 with TRBJ2-7; D possibly corresponds to TRBD1 (5 bases). The germline V gene encodes CDR1 SGHDT and CDR2 YYEEEE. Trimming removed 6 bases from V and 6 bases from J, with 16 bases in between. The CDR3 totals 13 residues. The CDR3 loop is CASTPSTAAEQYV. CDR3 nucleotides: TGTGCCAGCACCCCGTCGACAGCCGCCGAGCAGTACGTC.

This clonotype was counted many times. The genes are TRBV5-6 and TRBJ2-4, with unresolved D. Germline CDR1 is SGHDT and CDR2 is YYEEEE. This CDR3 has 15 amino acids. The ends were cut back, 1 base at V and 4 bases at J, with 12 bases in the middle. The CDR3 loop is CASSLTQTIKNIQYF. CDR3 bases: TGTGCCAGCAGCTTGACACAGACGATAAAAAACATTCAGTACTTC.

V is TRBV3-1 and J is TRBJ2-2, with 7 bases matching TRBD1. Per the germline V gene, CDR1 is LGHDT and CDR2 is YNNKEL (reference sequence). The CDR3 consists of 15 residues. The ends lost 4 bases at V and 4 bases at J; junction bases unmatched: 6. This CDR3 is CASSPPRTGTGELFF. The CDR3, as DNA: TGTGCCAGCAGCCCCCCCCGGACAGGCACCGGGGAGCTGTTTTTT. Variable domain in full (rest from reference TRBV3-1 and TRBJ2-2): DTAVSQTPKYLVTQMGNDKSIKCEQNLGHDTMYWYKQDSKKFLKIMFSYNNKELIINETVPNRFSPKSPDKAHLNLHINSLELGDSAVYFCASSPPRTGTGELFFGEGSRLTVL.

The table lists this clonotype with a few counts. This chain links TRBV12-3 or TRBV12-4 with TRBJ2-5; D is unclear. V was pared by 7 bases and J by 5 bases, with 14 bases between. The CDR3 consists of 13 residues. CDR3 region: CASTPGTRETQYF. Written as DNA, the CDR3 is TGTGCCAGCACCCCCGGAACCCGGGAGACCCAGTACTTC.

This sequence joins TRBV7-2 and TRBJ1-1, with D tentatively TRBD1 (5 bases). Germline loops: CDR1 SGHTA, CDR2 FQGNSA. This CDR3 has 17 residues. V was shortened by 1 base and J by 0 bases, with 15 bases between the two germline ends. The CDR3 is CASSLVVRGALNTEAFF. CDR3 coding DNA: TGTGCCAGCAGCTTAGTTGTTCGGGGCGCCCTGAACACTGAAGCTTTCTTT.

The V and J genes are TRBV28 and TRBJ2-6; 13 bases align to TRBD2. This CDR3 region has 16 residues. V trimming: 11 bases; J trimming: 2 bases; junction bases outside the gene matches: 6. CDR1 is MDHEN and CDR2 is SYDVKM in the germline V gene. CDR3 DNA: TGTGCCGTCACTAGCGGGGGGGCCCCTGGGGCCAACGTCCTGACTTTC. It is translated as CAVTSGGAPGANVLTF.

There are a few counts of this clonotype. The chain joins TRBV11-2 to TRBJ2-7; D remains ambiguous. Germline V gives CDR1 SGHAT, CDR2 FQNNGV. This CDR3 has 14 residues. The V gene lost 5 bases and the J gene lost 4 bases, with 15 bases spanning the gap. The CDR3 DNA sequence: TGTGCCAGCAGCGTCGACACCGGTGGGTACGAGCAGTACGTC. It is translated as CASSVDTGGYEQYV.

This clonotype was detected only a few times. J is TRBJ1-1 and V is TRBV3-1, with D possibly matching TRBD1 (5 bases). The CDR3 spans 16 residues. Germline values: CDR1 LGHDT, CDR2 YNNKEL (reference sequence). V was pared by 4 bases and J by 3 bases, with 18 bases between. CDR3 nucleotides: TGTGCCAGCAGCCCCCCGGGGGTTGCGGGAGACACTGAAGCTTTCTTT. It is translated as CASSPPGVAGDTEAFF.

This clonotype was found a few times. This chain connects TRBV5-1 to TRBJ2-1; D may correspond to TRBD1 or TRBD2 (5 bases each). Trimming took 2 bases from V and 5 from J, leaving 8 bases between them. The CDR3 is 13 residues long. Germline assignment: CDR1 SGHRS and CDR2 YFSETQ. The chain's CDR3 is CASSFRGDNEQFF. CDR3 DNA: TGCGCCAGCAGCTTCCGGGGCGACAATGAGCAGTTCTTC.

This clonotype was observed a handful of times. The V gene is TRBV5-5, the J gene TRBJ2-7; D call uncertain. With 4 bases removed from V and 7 bases from J, the gap between germline ends came to 6 bases. Per the germline V gene, CDR1 is SGHKS and CDR2 is YYEKEE (reference sequence). The CDR3 sequence is 10 residues long. The CDR3 region has the DNA TGTGCCAGCAGCACTACTGAGCAGTACGTC. This translates into CASSTTEQYV.

V is TRBV7-3 and J is TRBJ2-1, with D perhaps TRBD2 (6 bases). CDR1 is SGHTA and CDR2 is FQGTGA in the germline V gene. V lost 6 bases, J lost 7 bases, and 22 bases lay in between. This CDR3 is built from 16 residues. The CDR3 reads CASSLVRRARVNEQFF. CDR3 DNA: TGTGCCAGCAGTTTGGTAAGGAGGGCTCGCGTTAATGAGCAGTTCTTC.

This sequence joins TRBV2 and TRBJ2-3, with no clear D. V dropped 6 bases and J dropped 6 bases, with 7 bases sitting between them. There are 11 residues in the CDR3. Germline values: CDR1 SNHLY, CDR2 FYNNEI. The CDR3 region is CASSPFDTQYF. CDR3 nucleotides: TGTGCCAGCAGCCCGTTTGATACGCAGTATTTT.

Remarks on this clonotype: This may arise from a read error, as a much more abundant clone is one base away. CDR3 amino acids: CTSSLTGNPYNEQFF. In DNA, the CDR3 is TGTACCAGCAGCTTAACAGGAAACCCTTACAATGAGCAGTTCTTC. The rearrangement links TRBV7-3 to TRBJ2-1, with D perhaps matching TRBD1 (5 bases). Germline-derived CDR1 and CDR2 are SGHTA and FQGTGA. This CDR3 spans 15 amino acids. Filled out from reference TRBV7-3 and TRBJ2-1, the complete variable domain reads GAGVSQTPSNKVTEKGKYVELRCDPISGHTALYWYRQSLGQGPEFLIYFQGTGAADDSGLPNDRFFAVRPEGSVSTLKIQRTERGDSAVYLCTSSLTGNPYNEQFFGPGTRLTVL.

This clonotype has at least ten counts. The chain links TRBV7-2 to TRBJ1-1; 9 bases map to TRBD1. Germline CDR1 SGHTA, CDR2 FQGNSA. V shed 5 bases, J shed 4 bases, and the junction held 5 bases outside the gene matches. CDR3 length equals 14 residues. The CDR3 sequence is CASSLWDRATEAFF. CDR3 nucleotides: TGTGCCAGCAGCCTGTGGGACAGGGCCACTGAAGCTTTCTTT.

J is TRBJ2-3 and V is TRBV6-1; TRBD2 agrees at 7 bases. V lost 5 bases, J lost 2 bases, and 7 bases stayed unmatched. CDR3 length equals 15 residues. Germline CDR1 MNHNS, CDR2 SASEGT. Written as DNA, the CDR3 is TGTGCCAGCAGTCCGTCTAGCGGATCCACAGATACGCAGTATTTT. Its protein product is CASSPSSGSTDTQYF.

Only a few counts were recorded for this clonotype. This chain connects TRBV28 to TRBJ2-3; possible D gene TRBD2, 6 bases. V lost 6 bases, J lost 4 bases, and 14 bases lay in between. Per the germline V gene, CDR1 is MDHEN and CDR2 is SYDVKM. The CDR3 spans 14 residues. This CDR3 reads CASSPTGTSDTQYF. The CDR3 DNA follows: TGTGCCAGCAGCCCAACCGGGACTTCAGATACGCAGTATTTT. Using reference TRBV28 and TRBJ2-3 for the parts outside the CDR3, the full variable domain is DVKVTQSSRYLVKRTGEKVFLECVQDMDHENMFWYRQDPGLGLRLIYFSYDVKMKEKGDIPEGYSVSREKKERFSLILESASTNQTSMYLCASSPTGTSDTQYFGPGTRLTVL.

This clonotype turned up a few times. The chain carries TRBV24-1 and TRBJ1-6, with D possibly TRBD1 on 5 matching bases. The CDR3 consists of 14 residues. The germline gives CDR1 KGHDR, CDR2 SFDVKD. Trimming took off 9 bases at V and 13 bases at J, with 21 bases between the two ends. CDR3 coding DNA: TGTGCCACCCGGGGGGAGATGACCTCGTCGCCCCTCCACTTT. It specifies CATRGEMTSSPLHF.

V gene TRBV7-9 combines with J gene TRBJ2-5, with 10 bases aligning to TRBD2. After removal of 5 bases from V and 5 bases from J, the junction contained 14 bases not matched to a gene. The CDR3 is 17 amino acids. The germline V gene has CDR1 SEHNR and CDR2 FQNEAQ (reference sequence). CDR3: CASSVPTSGWEDETQYF. As DNA, the CDR3 is TGTGCCAGCAGCGTCCCGACTAGCGGGTGGGAGGATGAGACCCAGTACTTC.

CDR3 bases: TGTGCCATCAGTTCGATCAATGTGATAGCGGGGAACACCGGGGAGCTGTTTTTT. Its protein is CAISSINVIAGNTGELFF. This rearrangement joins TRBV10-3 to TRBJ2-2; 7 positions match TRBD2. Losses at the gene ends were 5 bases for V and 1 base for J; bases not matched to a gene: 13. The germline V gene has CDR1 ENHRY and CDR2 SYGVKD. The CDR3 extends over 18 amino acids.

This clonotype was picked up a small number of times. The rearrangement joins TRBV20-1 to TRBJ2-5, with TRBD2 as a possible D gene (5 bases). CDR1 is DFQATT, CDR2 SNEGSKA, per germline (reference sequence). The V gene lost 3 bases and the J gene lost 5 bases, with 19 bases spanning the gap. The CDR3 runs to 15 residues. The CDR3 nucleotides are TGCAGTGCTAGGGCTCCGGGATCCGAGGTGGAGACCCAGTACTTC. Protein product: CSARAPGSEVETQYF.

This clonotype came up a few times. This rearrangement joins TRBV3-1 to TRBJ1-1, with 8 bases aligning to TRBD1. The CDR3 totals 14 residues. Germline values: CDR1 LGHDT, CDR2 YNNKEL (reference sequence). V shed 6 bases and J 4 bases; nucleotides not matched to a gene: 7. As DNA, the CDR3 is TGTGCCAGCAGATCACAGGGGGAAAGCACTGAAGCTTTCTTT. Its translation is CASRSQGESTEAFF.

In this sample, this clonotype turned up a few times. This chain uses TRBV13 with TRBJ2-1, with D perhaps TRBD1 (6 bases). Deletions cut 2 bases from V and 9 bases from J, with 8 bases between. This CDR3 region has 12 residues. From germline, CDR1 is PRHDT and CDR2 FYEKMQ (reference sequence). CDR3 bases: TGTGCCAGCAGCTTAATAGGGGGTGAGCAGTTCTTC. Its protein is CASSLIGGEQFF.

This clonotype was counted a few times. The rearrangement joins TRBV7-9 to TRBJ2-3; perhaps TRBD1 as D (6 bases). Trimming took off 6 bases at V and 7 bases at J, with 14 bases between the two ends. Looked up from germline, CDR1 is SEHNR and CDR2 is FQNEAQ (reference sequence). The CDR3 totals 13 residues. The CDR3 spells CASSLTGIHTQYF. The CDR3 nucleotides read TGTGCCAGCAGTTTGACAGGAATACATACGCAGTATTTT.

This clonotype has a count of ten or more. The chain is built from TRBV10-3 and TRBJ2-5; D possibly corresponds to TRBD1 (6 bases). Between the trimmed V and J ends, which lost 0 bases and 2 bases, there was a span of 10 bases. The V gene's germline CDR1 is ENHRY and CDR2 SYGVKD. This CDR3 spans 15 amino acids. DNA of the CDR3: TGTGCCATCAGTGAGTCCTCGGACAGTCAAGAGACCCAGTACTTC. Translation: CAISESSDSQETQYF.

CDR3: CASSLHGQGNQPQHF. CDR3 nucleotide sequence: TGTGCCAGCAGCCTTCATGGACAGGGGAATCAGCCCCAGCATTTT. The V gene is TRBV9, the J gene TRBJ1-5; 9 bases map to TRBD1. The CDR3 extends over 15 amino acids. Looked up from germline, CDR1 is SGDLS and CDR2 is YYNGEE. The trim removed 4 bases at V and 4 bases at J, leaving 6 bases unmatched.

The chain links TRBV4-2 to TRBJ2-3; D gene uncertain. This CDR3 region has 15 residues. Germline V CDR1 and CDR2: LGHNA, YNFKEQ. Trimming stripped 5 bases from V and 2 bases from J, with 14 bases between. The CDR3 DNA is TGTGCCAGCAGCAAATACTCTAGTGCCACAGATACGCAGTATTTT. Its translation: CASSKYSSATDTQYF.

In this sample, this clonotype turned up a few times. The CDR3: CASSQEVRDSEGQPQHF. As DNA, the CDR3 is TGTGCCAGCAGCCAAGAAGTTCGAGACAGCGAGGGGCAGCCCCAGCATTTT. This chain connects TRBV4-2 to TRBJ1-5; D may be TRBD1 (5 bases). This CDR3 contains 17 residues. Germline CDR1 is LGHNA and CDR2 is YNFKEQ. Between the trimmed V and J ends, which lost 0 bases and 7 bases, there was a span of 19 bases.

V gene TRBV24-1 combines with J gene TRBJ2-4; perhaps TRBD1 as D (6 bases). The CDR3 consists of 13 residues. The germline gives CDR1 KGHDR, CDR2 SFDVKD. Between the trimmed V and J ends, which lost 4 bases and 10 bases, there was a span of 13 bases. CDR3 residues: CATSEAGTTIQYF. The CDR3, as DNA: TGTGCCACCAGTGAAGCCGGGACAACAATTCAGTACTTC.

The genes are TRBV9 and TRBJ1-3; tentative D call: TRBD1 (5 bases). CDR3 length equals 16 residues. Trimming cost V 1 base and J 0 bases, with 11 bases left between them. CDR1 is SGDLS, CDR2 YYNGEE, per germline. CDR3 in DNA: TGTGCCAGCAGCGTAACGACAGACTACTCTGGAAACACCATATATTTT. Translating gives CASSVTTDYSGNTIYF. The variable domain in full, with the rest retrieved from reference TRBV9 and TRBJ1-3, is DSGVTQTPKHLITATGQRVTLRCSPRSGDLSVYWYQQSLDQGLQFLIQYYNGEERAKGNILERFSAQQFPDLHSELNLSSLELGDSALYFCASSVTTDYSGNTIYFGEGSWLTVV.